A single TCR beta chain is shown here with its context. Its matching antigen is unknown. These data come from a study of T cells after yellow fever vaccination. Germline CDR1 and CDR2: LNHNV and YYDKDF (reference sequence). V was shortened by 3 bases and J by 1 base, with 8 bases between the two germline ends. CDR3 length: 14 amino acids. Broader study findings: Reappearance after the booster was observed for most primary-vaccination clones (about 95% CD4, about 85% CD8).

Synthesis of TCR cDNA relied on 5'RACE template switching, which attached a universal primer site and UMIs. Using its own MiXCR run on the 5' RACE reads, TCRdb lists one record per CDR3 protein. The table shows 450,000 to 650,000 distinct CDR3 sequences, with 21% occurring only once. The chain uses TRBV15 and TRBJ2-3; a weak D match, TRBD2 (5 bases). The receptor comes from a man younger than 35 who received the YFV17D yellow fever vaccine. The sample consisted of PBMCs, taken approximately 20 days after the first yellow fever vaccination. This CDR3 reads CATSRTGGTDTQYF. The CDR3 nucleotides read TGTGCCACCAGCAGGACCGGGGGCACAGATACGCAGTATTTT.